One and the same sample provided the 12 T cell receptor beta chains below, sequenced in a study of regulatory T cells in long-lasting Graves disease. Time point indicated: newly diagnosed GD, antithyroid drugs for less than 3 months. The TCR library was made from RNA that had been extracted from PBMCs in TRIzol. Building of the TCR beta libraries involved iRepertoire HTBI primers and Arm-PCR of CDR3 regions. TCRdb reanalysed the multiplex PCR reads using MiXCR and keeps one entry per CDR3 protein. The data hold roughly 420,000 distinct CDR3 sequences, with less than 20% observed a single time. The data also belong to a second study, concerning T cells in Graves' hyperthyroidism and ophthalmopathy.

This material consisted of peripheral blood mononuclear cells (PBMCs), taken at new diagnosis, from a patient treated with antithyroid drugs. The receptors come from a woman between 18 and 29 years old with Graves disease.

The V and J genes are TRBV24-1 and TRBJ2-1; 7 bases map to TRBD1. The CDR3 is 14 residues long. Trimming cost V 4 bases and J 10 bases; bases outside gene matches: 9. CDR1 is KGHDR and CDR2 is SFDVKD in the germline V gene. The CDR3 loop reads CATSDSGTVREQFF. The DNA for the CDR3 is TGTGCCACCAGTGACTCCGGGACAGTCAGAGAGCAGTTCTTC.

This clonotype was recorded at least ten times. The rearrangement links TRBV25-1 to TRBJ2-7; 7 nucleotides line up with TRBD2. Looked up from germline, CDR1 is MGHDK and CDR2 is SYGVNS. Germline trimming cut 1 base from V and 0 bases from J; bases unmatched to any gene: 6. This CDR3 has 16 residues. The chain's CDR3 is CASSEWGGLGSYEQYF. DNA of the CDR3: TGTGCCAGCAGTGAATGGGGGGGTTTGGGCTCCTACGAGCAGTACTTC.

This chain connects TRBV18 to TRBJ2-7; 7 positions agree with TRBD1. The V gene's germline CDR1 is KGHSH and CDR2 LQKENI. With V trimmed by 5 bases and J by 4 bases, 8 bases remained unmatched. The CDR3 is 14 amino acids. The CDR3 is CASSIQGFQYEQYF. CDR3 coding DNA: TGTGCCAGCTCAATACAGGGGTTTCAGTACGAGCAGTACTTC.

This clonotype was found a few times. One end of the junction is discordant with germline, which a read error may explain. The chain carries TRBV5-1 and TRBJ2-3, with TRBD2 matching 9 bases. Per the germline V gene, CDR1 is SGHRS and CDR2 is YFSETQ. The CDR3 runs to 16 residues. For the CDR3, the DNA is TGTGCCAGCAGCCCCCTGACTAGCGGCCCAACAGATACGCAGTATTTT. It specifies CASSPLTSGPTDTQYF. Combining the CDR3 with reference TRBV5-1 and TRBJ2-3 gives the whole variable domain KAGVTQTPRYLIKTRGQQVTLSCSPISGHRSVSWYQQTPGQGLQFLFEYFSETQRNKGNFPGRFSGRQFSNSRSEMNVSTLELGDSALYLCASSPLTSGPTDTQYFGPGTRLTVL.

There are many counts of this clonotype. The J gene is TRBJ2-2, the V gene TRBV3-1; D unresolved. V lost 1 base and J lost 7, with 4 bases in between. This CDR3 has 12 amino acids. Germline V lookup: CDR1 LGHDT, CDR2 YNNKEL (reference sequence). Written as DNA, the CDR3 is TGTGCCAGCAGCCAAGGACTCGGGGAGCTGTTTTTT. Amino acids: CASSQGLGELFF.

This sequence joins TRBV24-1 and TRBJ2-2; possible D gene TRBD1, 6 bases. V was pared by 3 bases and J by 2 bases, with 15 bases between. Germline V lookup: CDR1 KGHDR, CDR2 SFDVKD. The CDR3 runs 17 residues. The CDR3 sequence: CATSDRLGTLNTGELFF. CDR3 DNA sequence: TGTGCCACCAGTGATCGCCTCGGGACACTCAACACCGGGGAGCTGTTTTTT.

This clonotype was counted between two and nine times. The chain uses TRBV11-2 and TRBJ2-1, with TRBD2 matching 8 bases. The CDR3 length is 16 residues. Germline CDR1 reads SGHAT; CDR2 reads FQNNGV. The J segment lost 3 bases and the V segment lost 2 bases, leaving 6 bases of the junction unmatched. CDR3 protein: CASSLSSGPNYNEQFF. The CDR3, as DNA: TGTGCCAGCAGCTTATCTAGCGGGCCTAACTACAATGAGCAGTTCTTC.

This clonotype has at least ten counts. This rearrangement joins TRBV7-8 to TRBJ1-1, with D possibly being TRBD1 (5 bases). Germline V gene lookup returns CDR1 SGHVS and CDR2 FQNEAQ. The ends were cut back, 2 bases at V and 5 bases at J, with 12 bases in the middle. This CDR3 has 14 residues. The CDR3 bases are TGTGCCAGCAGCTTATCAGGGAGACGGACTGAAGCTTTCTTT. Its translation: CASSLSGRRTEAFF.

Of note for this clonotype: Possible read error: a much larger clone is one base away. The chain links TRBV12-3 or TRBV12-4 to TRBJ2-5; no firm D call. The CDR3 covers 12 residues. The CDR3 DNA is TGTGCCAGCAGTTCCAACATGGAGACCCAGCACTTC. This translates into CASSSNMETQHF.

The table lists this clonotype with a few counts. The chain recombines TRBV28 with TRBJ1-3, with a weak D call TRBD1 (6 bases). The ends were cut back, 6 bases at V and 0 bases at J, with 9 bases in the middle. Germline V gene sequence: CDR1 MDHEN, CDR2 SYDVKM. This CDR3 is built from 14 residues. The DNA of the CDR3 is TGTGCCAGCAGCCCGACAGGCTCTGGAAACACCATATATTTT. Translation gives CASSPTGSGNTIYF.

V usage is TRBV7-2 and J usage is TRBJ2-5; 7 nucleotides align to TRBD1. V lost 1 base and J lost 5; bases outside the gene matches: 4. CDR1 SGHTA and CDR2 FQGNSA come from the germline V gene. The CDR3 extends over 14 amino acids. The DNA of the CDR3 is TGTGCCAGCAGCTTAGACAGGGGAATGGAGACCCAGTACTTC. Translated, it gives CASSLDRGMETQYF. Full variable domain (missing parts from reference TRBV7-2 and TRBJ2-5): GAGVSQSPSNKVTEKGKDVELRCDPISGHTALYWYRQSLGQGLEFLIYFQGNSAPDKSGLPSDRFSAERTGGSVSTLTIQRTQQEDSAVYLCASSLDRGMETQYFGPGTRLLVL.

This clonotype was seen ten or more times. CDR3 coding DNA: TGTGCCAGCAGTTGGACGAACCCGGGAGTTCGTACAGATACGCAGTATTTT. Protein sequence: CASSWTNPGVRTDTQYF. V gene TRBV7-9 combines with J gene TRBJ2-3; possible D gene TRBD2, 6 bases. The CDR3 runs 17 residues. The V gene's germline CDR1 is SEHNR and CDR2 FQNEAQ (reference sequence). V shed 6 bases and J shed 3 bases, with 22 bases lying between them.